Below, one T cell receptor (beta chain) is given with its context. Its target antigen remains unknown. This sample is drawn from a study of T cells expressing NK-cell markers (dated by TCRdb to 2018 to 2021). Turning to the overall study: In sorted CD3+CD56+NKG2C+, CD3+CD56+NKG2C- and CD3+CD56-NKG2C+ T-cell subsets from several donors, TCR beta-chain repertoires were profiled. Illumina HiSeq 2000/2500, MiSeq or NextSeq was used to sequence libraries as 2 x 150 bp reads. Seven of the eight sequenced donors were HCMV-seropositive and one was HCMV-seronegative. All eight donors whose samples were sequenced were randomly selected healthy volunteers, three of them men and five women. The investigation overall reported the following: Those dominant clonotypes were again the most abundant among CD3+CD56-NKG2C+ cells in a few donors, at about 25-65%. Whether the expanded NKG2C-expressing T cell clones were specific for HCMV antigens remained unclear. For five or six donors, the dominant CD3+CD56+NKG2C+ clonotypes were among the top 10 CD8+ clonotypes and accounted for about 1.0-8% of CD8+ T cells.

Per the germline V gene, MNHEY is the CDR1 and SVGAGI is the CDR2. The CDR3 contains 15 residues, cysteine and phenylalanine counted. This entry has no DNA. HCMV-specific IgG was detected in serum with a commercial ELISA kit to determine HCMV serostatus. Peripheral blood mononuclear cells were isolated from blood by Ficoll density gradient centrifugation. Sequencer: Illumina HiSeq 2000. The TCR beta cDNA libraries were made using 5'RACE template switching, a step that added both a universal primer site and unique molecular identifiers. cDNA synthesis was primed from the TCR beta constant segment and was followed by two successive PCR amplification steps. In the paper's pipeline: MIGEC was used to demultiplex reads and group the reads by UMI, and MiTCR was used to assemble and quantify clonotypes. Only TCR cDNA sequences supported by at least two reads were kept to exclude erroneous sequences. The tcR package was used for downstream repertoire analysis, and clonotypes were matched between fractions using CDR3 nucleotide sequence together with V segment. Antigen specificity was annotated against VDJdb with VDJmatch, allowing one amino acid substitution in CDR3. The reads, reprocessed by TCRdb, yield one row per CDR3 protein sequence and no DNA. The V and J calls, along with clone size, are taken from TCRdb and not from the paper's own processing. This sample's table lists 440,000 or so distinct CDR3 sequences. 7.3% of the sample rests with the top ten.

Sequenced input: blood T cells: a sorted CD56 or NKG2C T cell subset, CD4+ or CD8+ T cells, or bulk PBMC T cells (not recorded which). This clonotype was obtained from a woman aged 18 to 75 in good health. The chain is assembled from TRBV6-5 and TRBJ2-1; absent DNA, TCRdb's TRBD1 call cannot be checked. The CDR3 corresponds to CASSHRDGTHNEQFF.